This TCR beta chain was profiled in a study of cytomegalovirus exposure and HLA in healthy donors (dated by TCRdb to about 2017). In terms of the full investigation: In an earlier analysis of roughly 590 of the donors, approximately 300 Gb of sequence data and about 110 million unique TCR beta sequences from some 170 million T cells were reported. The study profiled the T cell repertoires of some 610 subjects by immunosequencing and related them to cytomegalovirus serostatus. All discovery cohort repertoires had been generated using a single sequencing platform. About five DR-DQ haplotypes were handled as single units for association and clustering, since linkage in the cohort was strong. The aim of the study was to test whether cataloging public T cell receptors could identify signatures of past pathogen exposure. Along with the 666-subject first cohort, a separate validation cohort of over a hundred different subjects was used. In the later analysis, no new phenotypic data were used to find candidate immune exposures; instead, reliance was placed on TCR beta sequences and their occurrence across donors. Among the approximately 420 genotyped donors, approximately 82% belonged to the genetic ancestry cluster associated with self-reported Caucasian donors. Typing coverage varied by locus: roughly 629-630 donors for A, B, C, DRB1 and DQB1; approximately 560 for DQA1; around 570 for DPA1; 450 to 480 for DPB1. Genome-wide SNP genotypes for about 65% of the roughly 700 donors were used in a later genetic analysis, which treated that subset as a discovery cohort. HLA typing covered class I and class II loci at four-digit resolution. An earlier analysis of nearly 600 of the donors applied high-throughput TCR beta sequencing to assess whether each TCR beta V gene segment acted as functional or pseudogenic. In a later analysis, previously published TCR beta repertoires from 666 donors were re-analyzed and high-resolution HLA genotyping was added so that TCR occurrence patterns could be studied. Alongside the repertoire data, information on donor age, sex, ethnicity and CMV serostatus was compiled. The study combined high-throughput TCR immunosequencing, statistical association of individual TCRs with disease status, and machine learning to predict cytomegalovirus infection status. Across under 500 genotyped donors of the cohort, an average of approximately 240,000 unique TCR beta nucleotide sequences per donor were sequenced, and roughly 20% of those sequences were non-productive. An early release that covered about 600 HLA-typed donors contained about 290 gigabases of sequencing data and 65 million to 100 million unique TCR sequences. Study-wide findings and limitations: A later analysis found that TCR association rates varied across HLA loci, with DRB1 alleles showing the most associated TCRs and HLA-C alleles the fewest. An association between a missense DCLRE1C variant and V-gene and J-gene trimming of TCR beta chains was found in a later genetic analysis and replicated in an independent cohort. When HLA alleles, especially DR and DQ, strongly co-occurred, attributing TCR associations to individual alleles was difficult. The 87-base-pair reads could not distinguish some IMGT-functional V segments, including TRBV6-2 and TRBV6-3, so those segments were excluded. The earlier analysis of fewer than 750 of the donors excluded fewer than 20 rarely observed V segments, including chromosome 9 orphons, because counts were too low. Cytomegalovirus status was reported to be diagnosed by the classifier with high specificity and sensitivity in both the original and validation cohorts. Correlated functional status among segregating V segments might reflect linkage disequilibrium, but an unknown experimental factor could not be ruled out. The authors suggested that the approach could potentially be generalized to other disease states and immunological phenotypes. Compared with equally common non-associated chains, HLA-associated TCR beta chains in a later analysis were more clonally expanded and had lower generation probabilities. Three of the identified cytomegalovirus-associated TCR beta chains were confirmed in vitro to be specific for cytomegalovirus antigens. The only immune exposure information available for the cohort was CMV serostatus. The presence/absence analyses assumed that sequencing depth was roughly uniform across donors, and that assumption may not be true. Only TCR beta chains were sequenced in this cohort, and the absence of alpha or paired-chain data limited detectable features. While some public TCRs were present in many individuals, most TCR sequences turned up only very rarely across donors. Compared with the roughly 670-donor mean, donors in an Asian-associated ancestry cluster had fewer N-insertions in productive TCRs, according to a later genetic analysis. According to a later analysis, most CMV-associated TCR beta chains appeared to be HLA-restricted, and the HLA associations seemed to be driven largely by CMV exposure. Broadly in line with IMGT annotations, most TCR beta V segments showed up in productive rearrangements about 90% or about 30% of the time in an earlier analysis of several hundred of the donors. The study gave a list of over 150 TCR beta chains associated with cytomegalovirus. A further reported finding was that TCR beta sequences accurately predicted the HLA-A and HLA-B alleles for most subjects in the first cohort. Because HLA typing was missing for some donors at each locus, association tests included only the typed subset. The sequencing pipeline was judged likely to have produced a cluster of highly shared sequence variants as a technical artifact. In a later analysis, some 18,000 TCR beta sequences were associated with specific HLA alleles at a false discovery rate of 0.05. In a later analysis, several top co-occurrence clusters were reported to appear linked to parvovirus B19, influenza, CMV and Epstein-Barr virus.

The cohort was made up of 666 healthy bone marrow donors. At the time of sampling, all cohort members were nominally healthy, though unrecorded immune exposures were likely present. The donor was CMV seronegative and belonged to the group of 352 seronegative cohort members. Each donor provided a peripheral blood sample, and peripheral blood mononuclear cells were used for TCR beta sequencing. The Qiagen DNeasy Blood Extraction Kit was used to extract genomic DNA from the blood cell samples. Turning to this clone: It has no known antigen specificity. No much larger clone is present one base from it, and per-base qualities are unavailable.

Library method: the immunoSEQ multiplex PCR assay. For the multiplex PCR, a mixture combining 60 forward primers for TCR Vbeta segments and 13 reverse primers for TCR Jbeta segments was used. The CDR3 region of rearranged TCR beta genes was amplified from genomic DNA with a multiplex PCR assay. The Illumina HiSeq System was used to sequence the amplified TCR beta libraries as 87-base-pair reads. The published analysis was carried out like this. A later analysis counted 75 million to 100 million unique TCR beta chains across the 500 to 850 repertoires, and 9 million to 14 million of these chains were shared by at least two donors. Raw reads were error-corrected and collapsed into unique sequences with a nearest-neighbor algorithm that merged closely related sequences to remove PCR and sequencing errors. Alignment of CDR3 sequences to IMGT reference sequences was used to assign V, D and J gene segments. Each retained sequence needed at least a six-nucleotide match to both a V gene segment and a J gene segment. A rearrangement counted as productive if the CDR3 had no stop codons and remained in frame with V and J, and every other rearrangement counted as non-productive. Following IMGT convention, CDR3 was defined as the stretch from the second conserved V-encoded cysteine to the conserved J-encoded phenylalanine. In an earlier analysis of around 600 of the donors, sequences lacking an unambiguous match to a single V gene segment were excluded. An earlier analysis of 500 to 700 of the donors classified V segments as functional when productive rearrangements were above 56.7% and as segregating when the standard deviation between donors was above 5%. To diagnose cytomegalovirus status from the catalog of TCR beta chain sequences, a statistical classification framework was built. A later analysis assigned V and J genes by comparing TCR nucleotide sequences with IMGT/GENE-DB human TR gene sequences. A later analysis assigned CDR3 sequences and most-parsimonious VDJ recombination scenarios with the TCRdist pipeline. In a later analysis, every TCR beta chain was defined by the combination of its CDR3 amino acid sequence and its V-gene family, and reads without a unique V-gene family were dropped. In a later analysis, 500 to 650 highly shared, low-generation-probability nucleotide sequences were removed to address suspected cross-contamination and a sequencing artifact. In a later analysis, a clonal expansion index was calculated for each public chain from normalized within-repertoire ranks of inferred template counts. Generation probabilities in a later analysis came from a VDJ recombination model fitted to out-of-frame rearrangements, and those results were checked against IGoR. Hypergeometric tests were used in a later analysis to score TCR-TCR, TCR-HLA and TCR-CMV co-occurrence, with a repertoire-size bias correction applied to the TCR pairs. To estimate false discovery rates, a later analysis permuted the HLA or CMV assignments 20 times. A later analysis grouped co-occurring TCRs with DBSCAN, adding TCRdist sequence similarity when clustering within HLA-allele-positive subsets. For co-occurrence clustering, repertoires with fewer than 30,000 or more than 120,000 public chains were excluded, along with roughly five repertoires with anomalous nucleotide sharing. TCRdb provides this immuneACCESS table in a form limited to in-frame rearrangements. Some clones are lacking; in checked studies, under half of them reflect an unresolved V gene, and why the rest are absent is not known. The DNA gave D and trimming, while V, J and clone size come from that table. This sample gives about 160,000 clones in total; roughly 84% of them show up just once. Around 0.98% of the sample is held by the ten biggest clonotypes.

Here V drops 0 bases and J drops 4 bases, and the junction holds 5 bases not matched to any gene. The CDR1 and CDR2 encoded by the germline V gene (reference sequence) are GTSNPN and SVGIG. The CDR3 runs 16 residues from the cysteine to the phenylalanine. Only the CDR3 part of the read is kept: 48 bases, read in frame from the first base. The sequenced sample was PBMCs. The TCR originated in a man aged 25-40 years in good health and CMV-seronegative. The chain was built from TRBV30 and TRBJ1-5, with 11 bases matching TRBD1. The DNA is TGTGCCTGGAGTGTACTAGGACAGGGGGCGAATCAGCCCCAGCATTTT. Translated, this is CAWSVLGQGANQPQHF.